This T cell receptor beta chain was obtained from a study of vaccination and CD4 T cells after COVID-19. Study background: Typically, post-vaccine samples were obtained a median 72 days after dose two, within a range of 14 to 241.

Cultured CD4+ T cells had their DNA profiled by the Oncomine TCR Beta short-read assay. TCRdb re-derived calls from the PCR reads in MiXCR, one entry per CDR3 protein. The sample consists of over 11,000 distinct CDR3 sequences, roughly a quarter of them appearing once. Treatment specified: roughly 10-day PBMC culture with coronavirus spike peptide pools or control peptides (ViraFEST assay). This clonotype was counted a few times. Its antigen is undetermined. This CDR3 has 11 amino acids. The V gene lost 5 bases and the J gene lost 7 bases, with 8 bases spanning the gap. This receptor was obtained from a human donor who had recovered from COVID-19. The rearrangement links TRBV12-3 or TRBV12-4 to TRBJ1-1; weak D call: TRBD1 (5 bases). This sample comprised CD4+ T cells from blood, cultured in vitro, obtained after SARS-CoV-2 vaccination. Written as DNA, the CDR3 is TGTGCCAGCAGTCGAACAGGTGAAGCTTTCTTT. It is translated as CASSRTGEAFF.